This TCR beta chain was found in a study of shared clonotypes between healthy human individuals. Looking at the study overall: The study used three CD4 naive, three CD4 memory, two CD8 naive and one CD8 memory plate per donor. Study findings and constraints: All-four-donor shared clonotypes had higher generation probabilities than non-shared clonotypes did. Naive subsets generally had larger estimated richness than memory subsets.

CD45RO-negative, CCR7-positively selected cells formed the naive CD8 fraction, excluding terminally differentiated effector memory CD45RA+ cells. A word on this clone: The antigen is undetermined.

CDR1 is DFQATT, CDR2 SNEGSKA, per germline (reference sequence). CDR3 size: 9 residues. Trimming took 6 bases from V and 7 from J, leaving 6 bases between them. TCRdb's copy holds only in-frame clones and misses some; the assay was immunoSEQ multiplex PCR. The sample has about 1,900,000 clones, approximately 94% seen once. Sequenced material: naive CD8+ T cells sorted from blood. The sequence was collected from a man between 18 and 29 years old in good health. The V gene is TRBV20-1, the J gene TRBJ1-1; perhaps TRBD1 as D (5 bases). CDR3 region: CSAGGEAFF. CDR3 DNA: TGCAGTGCGGGGGGTGAAGCTTTCTTT.